One and the same sample provided the 26 T cell receptor beta chains below, sequenced in a study of blood T cells in healthy people across ages (dated by TCRdb to between 2014 and 2016). Preparation of the library involved 5' RACE. Sequencing took place on an Illumina HiSeq 2500. A second roughly 7 to 11 cycle PCR used a sample-barcoded 5' primer and a J-beta primer mix. TCRdb reworked the public reads: Q25 trimming with fastp, MiXCR clone assembly, productive beta chains retained. Each CDR3 protein appears once, grouped with its most common genes and DNA. This sample is represented by 1,300,000 or so distinct CDR3 sequences; 59% of them were singletons. The ten largest clones capture roughly 7% of the sample. The sample was blood. The receptors come from a man between 18 and 29 years old in good health.

The table lists this clonotype with a few counts. The V gene is TRBV5-1, the J gene TRBJ2-3; the match to TRBD2 covers 11 bases. The CDR3 is made up of 16 amino acids. V was clipped by 4 bases and J by 5 bases; unmatched bases: 9. Germline V gene sequence: CDR1 SGHRS, CDR2 YFSETQ. CDR3 in DNA: TGCGCCAGCAGCATTAGCGGGAGGGCCGATTTAGATACGCAGTATTTT. Translated: CASSISGRADLDTQYF.

This clonotype was found a few times. The chain joins TRBV7-2 to TRBJ2-7; TRBD2 aligns across 11 bases. Unmatched junction bases numbered 5, after V lost 1 base and J lost 6 bases. This CDR3 is 15 amino acids long. The germline V gene encodes CDR1 SGHTA and CDR2 FQGNSA. The CDR3 DNA sequence: TGTGCCAGCAGCTTAGATCTAGCGGGGGGCCCCGAGCAGTACTTC. Its protein is CASSLDLAGGPEQYF.

V is TRBV5-1 and J is TRBJ2-1; D ambiguous. The CDR3 loop spans 15 amino acids. CDR1 is SGHRS, CDR2 YFSETQ, per germline. Trimming pared 7 bases from V and 0 bases from J, leaving 14 bases between. In DNA form, the CDR3 reads TGCGCCAGCCAAGAAGACCCTAGCTCCTACAATGAGCAGTTCTTC. Translation gives CASQEDPSSYNEQFF.

On this clonotype: At one end the junction does not follow the germline gene, possibly because of a read error. V gene TRBV20-1 combines with J gene TRBJ1-2; D not resolved. Germline V gene lookup returns CDR1 DFQATT and CDR2 SNEGSKA (reference sequence). The CDR3 consists of 16 residues. The CDR3 nucleotides are TGCAGTGTTAGAAGAGGAGGACCGGTTTCTAACTATGGCTACACCTTC. This gives the protein CSVRRGGPVSNYGYTF.

This clonotype was counted once. The chain joins TRBV11-2 to TRBJ1-5; D not resolved. The germline CDR1 and CDR2 sequences are SGHAT and FQNNGV. Trimming removed 0 bases at V and 0 bases at J, with 6 bases between. The CDR3 extends over 15 amino acids. CDR3 nucleotides: TGTGCCAGCAGCTTAGACATTGCTAGCAATCAGCCCCAGCATTTT. This encodes CASSLDIASNQPQHF.

This clonotype has more than one count but fewer than ten. The rearrangement uses TRBV10-3 and TRBJ1-6; D gene uncertain. Trimming took 3 bases from V and 9 from J, leaving 12 bases between them. Germline V lookup: CDR1 ENHRY, CDR2 SYGVKD. This CDR3 has 14 amino acids. The DNA of the CDR3 is TGTGCCATCAGTGATAGGGCGAGCACTTCACCCCTCCACTTT. Protein: CAISDRASTSPLHF.

The J gene is TRBJ2-1, the V gene TRBV3-1; a possible D gene is TRBD2 (5 bases). CDR3 length: 16 residues. V was pared by 3 bases and J by 4 bases, with 16 bases between. Germline V gene sequence: CDR1 LGHDT, CDR2 YNNKEL (reference sequence). The CDR3 region has the DNA TGTGCCAGCAGCCACGCTCCTTGGCGGGTATACAATGAGCAGTTCTTC. Protein product: CASSHAPWRVYNEQFF.

The chain joins TRBV27 to TRBJ2-1; D is uncertain. Germline lookup yields CDR1 MNHEY and CDR2 SMNVEV (reference sequence). The V gene lost 1 base and the J gene lost 6 bases, with 7 bases spanning the gap. CDR3 length: 13 amino acids. CDR3 loop: CASSLFSGNEQFF. The CDR3 region has the DNA TGTGCCAGCAGTTTATTCTCAGGCAATGAGCAGTTCTTC.

The rearrangement links TRBV27 to TRBJ2-3; 13 nucleotides agree with TRBD2. This CDR3 is built from 17 residues. Losses at the gene ends were 4 bases for V and 3 bases for J; bases not matched to a gene: 7. Germline V gene lookup returns CDR1 MNHEY and CDR2 SMNVEV (reference sequence). The CDR3 is CASSSLGTSGVTDTQYF. DNA for the CDR3: TGTGCCAGCAGTTCCCTAGGGACTAGCGGGGTGACAGATACGCAGTATTTT.

The count of this clonotype is one. The V and J genes are TRBV7-2 and TRBJ1-6, with D perhaps matching TRBD1 (6 bases). Trimming pared 1 base from V and 6 bases from J, leaving 10 bases between. The germline V gene has CDR1 SGHTA and CDR2 FQGNSA. This CDR3 comprises 15 residues. The CDR3 DNA reads TGTGCCAGCAGCTTAGGGCAGGGGCCTAATTCACCCCTCCACTTT. Amino acids: CASSLGQGPNSPLHF.

J is TRBJ1-2 and V is TRBV6-1; D might be TRBD1 (5 bases). Per the germline V gene, CDR1 is MNHNS and CDR2 is SASEGT. CDR3 size: 13 residues. Trimming stripped 10 bases from V and 3 bases from J, with 15 bases between. The CDR3 DNA is TGTGCCACCAGACCAGACAGAGACTATGGCTACACCTTC. It yields the protein CATRPDRDYGYTF.

The chain is built from TRBV6-6 and TRBJ2-1; TRBD2 matches at 7 bases. Germline V gene lookup returns CDR1 MNHNY and CDR2 SVGAGI (reference sequence). The CDR3 runs to 15 residues. Germline trimming cut 4 bases from V and 7 bases from J; bases unmatched to any gene: 10. CDR3 nucleotide sequence: TGTGCCAGCAGTTTACCGGGACTACAGGAGAATGAGCAGTTCTTC. Translating it yields CASSLPGLQENEQFF.

This sequence joins TRBV21-1 and TRBJ1-5; the table names TRBD1, a call not compared with the DNA. TRBV21-1 is an annotated pseudogene. There are 20 residues in the CDR3. The CDR3 nucleotides are TGTGCCAGCAGCAAAGCAGCCCCCGGTCAGGGACAGGGGCTTAATCAGCCCCAGCATTTT. The encoded protein is CASSKAAPGQGQGLNQPQHF.

J is TRBJ2-7 and V is TRBV10-3, with 8 bases matching TRBD2. The V segment lost 3 bases and the J segment 2 bases; nucleotides outside the gene matches: 6. The CDR3 covers 15 residues. Germline CDR1 ENHRY, CDR2 SYGVKD. The CDR3 coding sequence is TGTGCCATCAGTGACCAGCGGGAGACCACCTACGAGCAGTACTTC. Its protein is CAISDQRETTYEQYF.

The rearrangement uses TRBV4-1 and TRBJ1-1, with D perhaps matching TRBD1 (6 bases). Germline CDR1 and CDR2: MGHRA and YSYEKL. V was pared by 1 base and J by 3 bases, with 12 bases between. The CDR3 length is 15 residues. CDR3 amino acids: CASSQATSGDTEAFF. CDR3 nucleotide sequence: TGCGCCAGCAGCCAAGCGACCTCAGGGGACACTGAAGCTTTCTTT.

V gene TRBV7-6 combines with J gene TRBJ1-2; D gene unclear. The germline gives CDR1 SGHVS, CDR2 FNYEAQ. V was shortened by 1 base and J by 2 bases, with 8 bases between the two germline ends. CDR3 length: 14 residues. As DNA, the CDR3 is TGTGCCAGCAGCTTAGAGGCAGAGAACTATGGCTACACCTTC. Protein product: CASSLEAENYGYTF.

This chain joins TRBV7-2 and TRBJ1-1; D gene unclear. The CDR3 length is 15 residues. V lost 6 bases, J lost 2 bases, and 16 bases lay in between. CDR1 is SGHTA, CDR2 FQGNSA, per germline. The CDR3 DNA follows: TGTGCCAGCAGTCGCACGATCCGTCCCAACACTGAAGCTTTCTTT. This codes for CASSRTIRPNTEAFF.

DNA of the CDR3: TGTGCCAGTAGTAGCCAGGGAGGGATCGGCTATGGCTACACCTTC. Residues: CASSSQGGIGYGYTF. This rearrangement joins TRBV19 to TRBJ1-2; perhaps TRBD1 as D (5 bases). This CDR3 contains 15 residues. The germline V and J ends were trimmed by 4 bases and 4 bases, with 16 bases remaining between them. Germline assignment: CDR1 LNHDA and CDR2 SQIVND (reference sequence).

This clonotype was picked up a small number of times. The CDR3 region is CASSLRTTGYGYTF. In DNA, the CDR3 is TGTGCCAGCAGTTTAAGAACGACAGGGTATGGCTACACCTTC. This chain links TRBV28 with TRBJ1-2, with 7 bases lining up with TRBD1. CDR1 is MDHEN and CDR2 is SYDVKM in the germline V gene. This CDR3 region has 14 residues. J was trimmed by 5 bases and V by 2 bases; bases with no gene match: 5.

This clonotype has a single count. V is TRBV7-9 and J is TRBJ2-3; perhaps TRBD1 as D (5 bases). The CDR3 loop spans 13 amino acids. V dropped 6 bases and J dropped 3 bases, with 10 bases sitting between them. In germline, CDR1 is SEHNR, CDR2 FQNEAQ (reference sequence). CDR3 bases: TGTGCCAGCAGGTCCAGGGCGACAGATACGCAGTATTTT. Amino acid sequence: CASRSRATDTQYF.

The rearrangement links TRBV12-3 or TRBV12-4 to TRBJ1-2; no clear D gene. The CDR3 is 11 amino acids. V lost 3 bases, J lost 6 bases, and 5 bases lay in between. CDR3: CASSFTDGYTF. The DNA of the CDR3 is TGTGCCAGCAGTTTTACTGATGGCTACACCTTC.

This clonotype has just a few counts. The V call is TRBV4-1, the J call TRBJ2-7, with D maybe TRBD2 (5 bases). The CDR3 spans 15 residues. The germline V gene encodes CDR1 MGHRA and CDR2 YSYEKL. Trimming pared 0 bases from V and 2 bases from J, leaving 11 bases between. The chain's CDR3 is CASSQEGAGAYEQYF. The CDR3 DNA is TGCGCCAGCAGCCAAGAGGGTGCCGGGGCCTACGAGCAGTACTTC.

The chain recombines TRBV5-1 with TRBJ1-2, with 12 bases that match TRBD1. Per the germline V gene, CDR1 is SGHRS and CDR2 is YFSETQ. This CDR3 has 14 residues. Trimming at V came to 6 bases and at J to 6 bases, leaving 6 bases not matched to a gene. Here the CDR3 reads CASNTGTGGDGYTF. As DNA, the CDR3 is TGCGCCAGCAACACCGGGACAGGGGGCGATGGCTACACCTTC.

The V and J genes are TRBV4-2 and TRBJ1-5; D is possibly TRBD1 (5 bases). V lost 0 bases and J 0 bases, leaving 9 bases between the germline ends. The CDR3 runs 16 residues. CDR1 LGHNA and CDR2 YNFKEQ come from the germline V gene. CDR3 loop: CASSQEGGSSNQPQHF. The CDR3 region has the DNA TGTGCCAGCAGCCAAGAGGGGGGGTCTAGCAATCAGCCCCAGCATTTT.

This clonotype was seen more than once but under ten times. The chain is built from TRBV29-1 and TRBJ2-5; TRBD1 is a possible D gene (6 bases). Germline CDR1 and CDR2: SQVTM and ANQGSEA. This CDR3 contains 14 residues. V shed 5 bases and J shed 1 base, with 14 bases lying between them. This CDR3 is CSVPHRVIQETQYF. The CDR3 DNA sequence: TGCAGCGTTCCCCACAGGGTAATCCAAGAGACCCAGTACTTC.

The rearrangement links TRBV6-5 to TRBJ2-7, with D perhaps TRBD2 (6 bases). Germline CDR1 and CDR2: MNHEY and SVGAGI. The CDR3 has 13 residues. The CDR3 reads CATRRAPSYEQYF. The CDR3, as DNA: TGTGCTACAAGGAGGGCCCCCTCCTACGAGCAGTACTTC.